A single sample is the source of the 12 T cell receptor beta chains below, sequenced in a study of OX40 agonist ivuxolimab in advanced cancers. Produced via immunoSEQ multiplex PCR; TCRdb's table is partial and in-frame only. Of some 20,000 clones listed, roughly 80% are singletons. Sequencing was performed on CD4+ or CD8+ T cells sorted from blood, taken in a trial of the OX40 agonist ivuxolimab. These receptor sequences come from an adult with an advanced solid tumor such as melanoma, head and neck, liver or kidney cancer.

The chain carries TRBV28 and TRBJ1-2; D call uncertain. Germline loops: CDR1 MDHEN, CDR2 SYDVKM. V was cut by 3 bases and J by 5 bases, with 7 bases left in between. CDR3 length equals 12 residues. The CDR3 protein is CASSFEGYGYTF. The CDR3 nucleotides are TGTGCCAGCAGTTTTGAAGGATATGGCTACACCTTC.

This chain connects TRBV4-3 to TRBJ1-5; D unclear. This CDR3 has 13 amino acids. The germline V gene encodes CDR1 LGHNA and CDR2 YSLEER. V was shortened by 3 bases and J by 6 bases, with 9 bases between the two germline ends. The CDR3 loop reads CASSHRMGQPQHF. The CDR3 nucleotides are TGCGCCAGCAGCCATCGGATGGGTCAGCCCCAGCATTTT.

This chain links TRBV19 with TRBJ2-2; TRBD1 matches 10 bases. This CDR3 has 15 amino acids. V lost 5 bases and J lost 7; bases outside the gene matches: 7. CDR1 LNHDA and CDR2 SQIVND come from the germline V gene (reference sequence). CDR3 protein: CASSFWTGGDGELFF. CDR3 DNA: TGTGCCAGTAGTTTTTGGACAGGGGGAGACGGGGAGCTGTTTTTT.

This chain links TRBV28 with TRBJ1-5; TRBD1 is a possible D gene (5 bases). Trimming left V 6 bases short and J 0 bases short, with 12 bases between. The CDR3 runs to 15 residues. CDR1 MDHEN and CDR2 SYDVKM come from the germline V gene. The CDR3 coding sequence is TGTGCCAGCAGCCCGACAGTGAATAGCAATCAGCCCCAGCATTTT. Translation: CASSPTVNSNQPQHF.

This clone was seen a few times. The rearrangement uses TRBV7-9 and TRBJ2-3; D may correspond to TRBD1 or TRBD2 (5 bases each). The CDR3 length is 14 residues. CDR1 SEHNR and CDR2 FQNEAQ come from the germline V gene (reference sequence). The V and J ends lost 4 bases and 2 bases respectively, with 10 bases between them. Here the CDR3 reads CASSYAGATDTQYF. The CDR3 DNA reads TGTGCCAGCAGCTACGCCGGGGCCACAGATACGCAGTATTTT.

The chain links TRBV4-1 to TRBJ2-2; 12 positions agree with TRBD2. CDR1 is MGHRA, CDR2 YSYEKL, per germline. The CDR3 length is 19 residues. The V gene end was trimmed by 0 bases and the J gene end by 5 bases; junction bases not matched to a gene: 10. The CDR3 DNA reads as TGCGCCAGCAGCCAAGATCAGCTAGCGGGAGGGACAGGGACCGGGGAGCTGTTTTTT. Residues: CASSQDQLAGGTGTGELFF.

The rearrangement uses TRBV30 and TRBJ1-1, with a weak D call TRBD1 (6 bases). The CDR3 length is 14 residues. V was pared by 3 bases and J by 2 bases, with 13 bases between. Germline CDR1 and CDR2: GTSNPN and SVGIG (reference sequence). CDR3: CAWSAGTRNTEAFF. DNA for the CDR3: TGTGCCTGGAGCGCCGGGACACGCAACACTGAAGCTTTCTTT.

V is TRBV20-1 and J is TRBJ2-7; D is uncertain. Deletions cut 2 bases from V and 3 bases from J, with 5 bases between. This CDR3 is 11 amino acids long. CDR1 DFQATT and CDR2 SNEGSKA come from the germline V gene (reference sequence). The CDR3, as DNA: TGCAGTGCTAGACACTACTACGAGCAGTACTTC. It specifies CSARHYYEQYF.

The rearrangement joins TRBV10-3 to TRBJ2-1; 7 bases line up with TRBD1. The V and J ends lost 1 base and 2 bases, in that order; junction bases with no gene match: 8. CDR1 is ENHRY, CDR2 SYGVKD, per germline. The CDR3 covers 17 residues. CDR3 in amino acids: CAISEFLFGTAYNEQFF. In DNA form, the CDR3 reads TGTGCCATCAGTGAGTTCCTTTTCGGGACAGCCTACAATGAGCAGTTCTTC.

The chain couples TRBV7-9 to TRBJ2-3, with a tentative D call TRBD1 (6 bases). The CDR3 extends over 14 amino acids. V was clipped by 6 bases and J by 1 base, with 11 bases between them. Per germline, CDR1 SEHNR and CDR2 FQNEAQ (reference sequence). The CDR3 here is CASSNRDGTDTQYF. In DNA form, the CDR3 reads TGTGCCAGCAGTAACAGGGACGGCACAGATACGCAGTATTTT.

The J gene is TRBJ1-4, the V gene TRBV7-2; no firm D call. Trimming took 1 base from V and 4 from J, leaving 7 bases between them. CDR1 SGHTA and CDR2 FQGNSA come from the germline V gene. The CDR3 loop spans 14 amino acids. CDR3 in DNA: TGTGCCAGCAGCTTAGGAGGGATTAATGAAAAACTGTTTTTT. Residues: CASSLGGINEKLFF. Supplemented by reference TRBV7-2 and TRBJ1-4, the full variable domain reads GAGVSQSPSNKVTEKGKDVELRCDPISGHTALYWYRQSLGQGLEFLIYFQGNSAPDKSGLPSDRFSAERTGGSVSTLTIQRTQQEDSAVYLCASSLGGINEKLFFGSGTQLSVL.

The V and J genes are TRBV14 and TRBJ2-1, with D uncertain. The CDR3 totals 13 residues. The V end was cut by 2 bases, the J end by 1 base, with 3 bases between. Looked up from germline, CDR1 is SGHDN and CDR2 is FVKESK. This CDR3 is CASSQQSYNEQFF. CDR3 bases: TGTGCCAGCAGCCAACAGTCCTACAATGAGCAGTTCTTC.